Listed below are T cell receptor beta chains from one sample, sequenced in a study of blood T cell repertoires in COVID-19. The data were produced by immunoSEQ multiplex PCR, yet TCRdb's version contains in-frame clones alone and is incomplete. The sample has approximately 160,000 clones; approximately 87% are singletons. The source material was PBMCs or T cells enriched from blood (not recorded which). These receptors were taken from a woman in her forties or fifties who had recovered from COVID-19. Each CDR3 is given with its conserved first and last residue. Fields, in order: V gene, D gene, clone size, J gene, CDR3 DNA, CDR3 protein. The D gene is left open where the match is weak. Size is stated for part of the rows, as once, few or many counts, or as a class when the clone is expanded.

v_gene: TRBV14
d_gene: TRBD2
abundance: .
j_gene: TRBJ2-2
CDR3nt: TGTGCCAGCAGCTCCAGACTAGCGCGAAACACCGGGGAGCTGTTTTTT
CDR3aa: CASSSRLARNTGELFF

v_gene: TRBV29-1
d_gene: TRBD2
abundance: .
j_gene: TRBJ2-3
CDR3nt: TGCAGCGTGGCCCAGGGAGCGGGGGAAGATACGCAGTATTTT
CDR3aa: CSVAQGAGEDTQYF

v_gene: TRBV5-1
d_gene: TRBD1
abundance: .
j_gene: TRBJ1-5
CDR3nt: TGCGCCAGCAGCTTACAGGGGATGCCGCCCCAGCATTTT
CDR3aa: CASSLQGMPPQHF

v_gene: TRBV7-2
d_gene: .
abundance: .
j_gene: TRBJ1-6
CDR3nt: TGTGCCAGCAGCCCAAAGGGACAAAATAATTCACCCCTCCACTTT
CDR3aa: CASSPKGQNNSPLHF

v_gene: TRBV4-1
d_gene: TRBD1
abundance: few
j_gene: TRBJ2-2
CDR3nt: TGCGCCAGCAGCCAACAGGGGGACGGGGAGCTGTTTTTT
CDR3aa: CASSQQGDGELFF

v_gene: TRBV6-4
d_gene: TRBD2
abundance: .
j_gene: TRBJ2-1
CDR3nt: TGTGCCAGCAGTGAGTCTAGCGCGACTAGCGGATACAATGAGCAGTTCTTC
CDR3aa: CASSESSATSGYNEQFF

v_gene: TRBV6-5
d_gene: TRBD2
abundance: .
j_gene: TRBJ2-1
CDR3nt: TGTGCCAGCAGTTACTCTCGGGGAGGGCTCTACAATGAGCAGTTCTTC
CDR3aa: CASSYSRGGLYNEQFF

v_gene: TRBV19
d_gene: TRBD1
abundance: .
j_gene: TRBJ1-2
CDR3nt: TGTGCCAGTCAGAGGGACAGAAGCTATGGCTACACCTTC
CDR3aa: CASQRDRSYGYTF

v_gene: TRBV19
d_gene: TRBD1
abundance: .
j_gene: TRBJ1-2
CDR3nt: TGTGCCAGTAGCCCTTTACAGGGGGGTGGCTACACCTTC
CDR3aa: CASSPLQGGGYTF

v_gene: TRBV7-6
d_gene: TRBD1
abundance: once
j_gene: TRBJ1-5
CDR3nt: TGTGCCAGCAGCTTAGGACCACAGGGGTATAGCAATCAGCCCCAGCATTTT
CDR3aa: CASSLGPQGYSNQPQHF

v_gene: TRBV5-4
d_gene: TRBD2
abundance: .
j_gene: TRBJ2-5
CDR3nt: TGTGCCAGCAGGTGGGAGGGCAGCCAAGAGACCCAGTACTTC
CDR3aa: CASRWEGSQETQYF

v_gene: TRBV9
d_gene: .
abundance: .
j_gene: TRBJ1-6
CDR3nt: TGTGCCAGCAGCGTAGGGGGCCCCAAGCAGGATTCACCCCTCCACTTT
CDR3aa: CASSVGGPKQDSPLHF

v_gene: TRBV19
d_gene: TRBD1
abundance: .
j_gene: TRBJ1-5
CDR3nt: TGTGCCAGTAGGGACAGGGGGCTTCAGCCCCAGCATTTT
CDR3aa: CASRDRGLQPQHF

v_gene: TRBV28
d_gene: .
abundance: few
j_gene: TRBJ1-2
CDR3nt: TGTGCCACTCTCGACTCCGGACGCCTAGGGGGCTATGGCTACACCTTC
CDR3aa: CATLDSGRLGGYGYTF

v_gene: TRBV28
d_gene: .
abundance: .
j_gene: TRBJ1-5
CDR3nt: TGTGCCAGCAAGGGGGGGTTGATTCAGCCCCAGCATTTT
CDR3aa: CASKGGLIQPQHF

v_gene: TRBV13
d_gene: TRBD2
abundance: .
j_gene: TRBJ2-2
CDR3nt: TGTGCCAGCAGCCCTCGGGGGGGCAACACCGGGGAGCTGTTTTTT
CDR3aa: CASSPRGGNTGELFF

v_gene: TRBV29-1
d_gene: TRBD1
abundance: .
j_gene: TRBJ1-3
CDR3nt: TGCAGCGTCAACGACAGGGGGCGAGGAAACACCATATATTTT
CDR3aa: CSVNDRGRGNTIYF

v_gene: TRBV5-6
d_gene: .
abundance: few
j_gene: TRBJ1-6
CDR3nt: TGTGCCAGCAGCCGAGGGGGGGGCACCTATAATTCACCCCTCCACTTT
CDR3aa: CASSRGGGTYNSPLHF

v_gene: TRBV29-1
d_gene: TRBD2
abundance: .
j_gene: TRBJ2-1
CDR3nt: TGCAGCGTTGAAGATCGCAACGGGAGGGCCCCCAATGAGCAGTTCTTC
CDR3aa: CSVEDRNGRAPNEQFF

v_gene: TRBV11-3
d_gene: TRBD1
abundance: .
j_gene: TRBJ2-2
CDR3nt: TGTGCCAGCAGCTACGGACAGGGCCGTGCCACCGGGGAGCTGTTTTTT
CDR3aa: CASSYGQGRATGELFF

v_gene: TRBV7-2
d_gene: .
abundance: .
j_gene: TRBJ1-2
CDR3nt: TGTGCCAGCAGCTTAGGATCAGGGAATTATGGCTACACCTTC
CDR3aa: CASSLGSGNYGYTF

v_gene: TRBV12-3/TRBV12-4
d_gene: .
abundance: .
j_gene: TRBJ1-1
CDR3nt: TGTGCCAGCAGTTTATTCCGGGGCACTGAAGCTTTCTTT
CDR3aa: CASSLFRGTEAFF

v_gene: TRBV29-1
d_gene: .
abundance: .
j_gene: TRBJ2-2
CDR3nt: TGCAGCGTTGAGAGCTGGGGGCCCACCGGGGAGCTGTTTTTT
CDR3aa: CSVESWGPTGELFF

v_gene: TRBV2
d_gene: .
abundance: .
j_gene: TRBJ1-1
CDR3nt: TGTGCCAGCAGCCCCGACGAAGGGGCCACTGAAGCTTTCTTT
CDR3aa: CASSPDEGATEAFF

v_gene: TRBV4-2
d_gene: TRBD1
abundance: .
j_gene: TRBJ2-3
CDR3nt: TGTGCCAGCAGCCAGGTTGTTGGGACAGGGGGAGATACGCAGTATTTT
CDR3aa: CASSQVVGTGGDTQYF

v_gene: TRBV5-6
d_gene: .
abundance: .
j_gene: TRBJ1-5
CDR3nt: TGTGCCAGCCACTCTAGGGGTCTGGGGGCAGGTCAGCCCCAGCATTTT
CDR3aa: CASHSRGLGAGQPQHF

v_gene: TRBV5-5
d_gene: TRBD1
abundance: .
j_gene: TRBJ1-5
CDR3nt: TGTGCCAGCAGCTCAGACGGACAGGCCGATCAGCCCCAGCATTTT
CDR3aa: CASSSDGQADQPQHF

v_gene: TRBV6-5
d_gene: TRBD1
abundance: .
j_gene: TRBJ1-2
CDR3nt: TGTGCCAGCAGTTACTCCCCGACAGGGGACTATGGCTACACCTTC
CDR3aa: CASSYSPTGDYGYTF

v_gene: TRBV11-3
d_gene: TRBD1
abundance: .
j_gene: TRBJ1-1
CDR3nt: TGTGCCAGCAGCCCCACAGGGGGGAACACTGAAGCTTTCTTT
CDR3aa: CASSPTGGNTEAFF

v_gene: TRBV7-9
d_gene: .
abundance: .
j_gene: TRBJ1-6
CDR3nt: TGTGCCAGCAGCGCGGCGCCGTTGGGTATACCGAATTCACCCCTCCACTTT
CDR3aa: CASSAAPLGIPNSPLHF

v_gene: TRBV5-6
d_gene: .
abundance: .
j_gene: TRBJ1-2
CDR3nt: TGTGCCAGCAGCTTGTATCGAGGGACTTCCCCTCCTTCCAGTGGCTACACCTTC
CDR3aa: CASSLYRGTSPPSSGYTF

v_gene: TRBV18
d_gene: TRBD1
abundance: once
j_gene: TRBJ1-2
CDR3nt: TGTGCCAGCTCACCGGGGACAGGGGGTGCCAACTATGGCTACACCTTC
CDR3aa: CASSPGTGGANYGYTF

v_gene: TRBV27
d_gene: .
abundance: .
j_gene: TRBJ2-2
CDR3nt: TGTGCCAGCAAAACAGAGGCCTCGGCGGGACTGACGCTGACCGGGGAGCTGTTTTTT
CDR3aa: CASKTEASAGLTLTGELFF

v_gene: TRBV20-1
d_gene: TRBD2
abundance: .
j_gene: TRBJ2-1
CDR3nt: TGCAGTGCTAGTAGCGGGAGATTCTATGAGCAGTTCTTC
CDR3aa: CSASSGRFYEQFF

v_gene: TRBV7-2
d_gene: .
abundance: .
j_gene: TRBJ1-2
CDR3nt: TGTGCCAGCAGCTTAGAGGATGGTGGCTTGGGCGGCTACACCTTC
CDR3aa: CASSLEDGGLGGYTF

v_gene: TRBV5-1
d_gene: .
abundance: .
j_gene: TRBJ2-2
CDR3nt: TGCGCCAGCAGCTTTTTAGCCCGCAACGCAAACACCGGGGAGCTGTTTTTT
CDR3aa: CASSFLARNANTGELFF

v_gene: TRBV3-1/TRBV3-2
d_gene: TRBD1
abundance: .
j_gene: TRBJ1-4
CDR3nt: TGTGCCAGCAGCCAGTCCAGGGCGCGGACAGGAGGGGAAAAACTGTTTTTT
CDR3aa: CASSQSRARTGGEKLFF

v_gene: TRBV7-9
d_gene: .
abundance: .
j_gene: TRBJ1-3
CDR3nt: TGTGCCAGCAGCCGTGTAGGGGGTGGAAACACCATATATTTT
CDR3aa: CASSRVGGGNTIYF

v_gene: TRBV6-5
d_gene: TRBD2
abundance: .
j_gene: TRBJ2-1
CDR3nt: TGTGCCAGCAGCCCCGTTTGGACTAGGGGCAATGAGCAGTTCTTC
CDR3aa: CASSPVWTRGNEQFF

v_gene: TRBV13
d_gene: .
abundance: .
j_gene: TRBJ1-1
CDR3nt: TGTGCCAGCAGCTCAGGCGGAGGGTATGAAGACACTGAAGCTTTCTTT
CDR3aa: CASSSGGGYEDTEAFF

v_gene: TRBV7-2
d_gene: .
abundance: .
j_gene: TRBJ2-6
CDR3nt: TGTGCCAGCAGCTTAGGGGACACTGGGGCCAACGTCCTGACTTTC
CDR3aa: CASSLGDTGANVLTF

v_gene: TRBV2
d_gene: .
abundance: .
j_gene: TRBJ1-2
CDR3nt: TGTGCCAGCACGGGGGTCTACTATGGCTACACCTTC
CDR3aa: CASTGVYYGYTF

v_gene: TRBV28
d_gene: .
abundance: .
j_gene: TRBJ1-5
CDR3nt: TGTGCCAGCACCTCTGGGTGGGGCCCCAATCAGCCCCAGCATTTT
CDR3aa: CASTSGWGPNQPQHF

v_gene: TRBV9
d_gene: TRBD1
abundance: .
j_gene: TRBJ1-1
CDR3nt: TGTGCCAGCAGCTCCCGGGGACAGGCCACTGAAGCTTTCTTT
CDR3aa: CASSSRGQATEAFF

v_gene: TRBV13
d_gene: .
abundance: .
j_gene: TRBJ2-1
CDR3nt: TGTGCCAGCCTAAAGACAGGCGGGGGATATAATGAGCAGTTCTTC
CDR3aa: CASLKTGGGYNEQFF

v_gene: TRBV5-8
d_gene: .
abundance: .
j_gene: TRBJ1-5
CDR3nt: TGTGCCAGCGCCCTCTACAGGGGCAATCAGCCCCAGCATTTT
CDR3aa: CASALYRGNQPQHF

v_gene: TRBV3-1/TRBV3-2
d_gene: .
abundance: .
j_gene: TRBJ1-1
CDR3nt: TGTGCCAGCAGCCAAGTGGGAGGTAGTGGCACTGAAGCTTTCTTT
CDR3aa: CASSQVGGSGTEAFF